This TCR beta chain was recorded in a study of lymphopenia after photon versus proton radiotherapy. The study's findings and limits: Only patients who died were analyzed for survival; proton advantage is unproven.

In the case of this clone: Its antigen is still unknown.

The J segment lost 4 bases and the V segment lost 2 bases, leaving 4 bases of the junction unmatched. The CDR3 is 16 amino acids. The germline gives CDR1 LNHDA, CDR2 SQIVND (reference sequence). Generated by immunoSEQ multiplex PCR, the TCRdb table keeps only in-frame clones and is missing some. The sample lists 23,000 or so clones, over 80% seen once, with approximately 19% in the top ten. The receptor was derived from a man in his forties or fifties with gastric cancer. The sequenced sample was peripheral blood, obtained from a patient treated with photon-based radiotherapy. The rearrangement joins TRBV19 to TRBJ2-2, with 10 bases identical to TRBD2. The CDR3 loop is CASSIQGLAITGELFF. In DNA form, the CDR3 reads TGTGCCAGTAGTATACAGGGACTAGCGATCACCGGGGAGCTGTTTTTT.